These 20 T cell receptor beta chains share one sample of origin, sequenced in a study of T cell responses to AZD1222 COVID-19 vaccine. Method: immunoSEQ multiplex PCR; TCRdb's copy keeps in-frame clones and lacks some. The sample carries tens of thousands of clones, 88% recorded once. Specimen: peripheral blood, collected on day 0 of MenACWY control vaccination. The receptors were gathered from an adult in good health.

The V gene is TRBV6-5, the J gene TRBJ1-3; D gene uncertain. Germline CDR1 is MNHEY and CDR2 is SVGAGI. This CDR3 comprises 11 residues. V lost 4 bases, J lost 6 bases, and 4 bases lay in between. CDR3 bases: TGTGCCAGCAGTTTAACAAACACCATATATTTT. It encodes CASSLTNTIYF.

This clone was seen only once. This chain joins TRBV28 and TRBJ2-6; D perhaps matches TRBD1 (5 bases). The CDR3 contains 15 residues. Trimming shortened V by 2 bases and J by 3 bases, and 8 bases separated the two germline ends. Germline loops: CDR1 MDHEN, CDR2 SYDVKM. DNA of the CDR3: TGTGCCAGCAGTTTACAGGGATTTGGGGCCAACGTCCTGACTTTC. It translates to CASSLQGFGANVLTF.

The chain recombines TRBV29-1 with TRBJ2-1; 10 bases map to TRBD1. The CDR3 has 13 amino acids. From germline, CDR1 is SQVTM and CDR2 ANQGSEA. With V trimmed by 3 bases and J by 7 bases, 3 bases remained unmatched. CDR3 loop: CSVEGQGRNEQFF. The CDR3 nucleotides are TGCAGCGTTGAGGGACAGGGGAGGAATGAGCAGTTCTTC.

CDR3 DNA sequence: TGTGCCAGCAGCTGGGAACAGGGATGGGACGGCTACACCTTC. This sequence encodes CASSWEQGWDGYTF. The chain couples TRBV5-6 to TRBJ1-2; D is perhaps TRBD1 (6 bases). The length of the CDR3 is 14 residues. The V gene lost 3 bases and the J gene lost 8 bases, with 17 bases spanning the gap. Germline assignment: CDR1 SGHDT and CDR2 YYEEEE.

This clone was observed a single time. The chain carries TRBV18 and TRBJ1-2; maybe TRBD1 (6 bases). Trimming removed 6 bases at V and 6 bases at J, with 11 bases between. The germline V gene encodes CDR1 KGHSH and CDR2 LQKENI. The CDR3 contains 12 residues. CDR3 sequence: CASSRDNDGYTF. The CDR3 region has the DNA TGTGCCAGCTCCCGGGACAACGATGGCTACACCTTC. The full variable domain, with the rest looked up from reference TRBV18 and TRBJ1-2, is NAGVMQNPRHLVRRRGQEARLRCSPMKGHSHVYWYRQLPEEGLKFMVYLQKENIIDESGMPKERFSAEFPKEGPSILRIQQVVRGDSAAYFCASSRDNDGYTFGSGTRLTVV.

The gene calls are TRBV24-1 and TRBJ1-1; possibly TRBD1 for D (6 bases). Germline V gene sequence: CDR1 KGHDR, CDR2 SFDVKD. The V end lost 1 base, the J end lost 5 bases, and 7 bases lay between the germline ends. This CDR3 has 13 amino acids. CDR3 sequence: CATSDFRGTEAFF. For the CDR3, the DNA is TGTGCCACCAGTGATTTCAGGGGAACTGAAGCTTTCTTT.

V usage is TRBV5-1 and J usage is TRBJ2-3; 14 bases fit TRBD2. The CDR3 has 16 residues. CDR1 is SGHRS, CDR2 YFSETQ, per germline. V shed 4 bases, J shed 2 bases, and the junction held 3 bases outside the gene matches. DNA for the CDR3: TGCGCCAGCAGCCTGGGACTAGCGGGAGCCACAGATACGCAGTATTTT. Its protein product is CASSLGLAGATDTQYF.

The V gene is TRBV5-1, the J gene TRBJ1-2; D is possibly TRBD1 (6 bases). CDR1 and CDR2 from the germline V gene are SGHRS and YFSETQ. V lost 4 bases, J lost 8 bases, and 12 bases lay in between. The CDR3 loop spans 12 amino acids. Here the CDR3 reads CASSPGQTGYTF. In nucleotides, the CDR3 is TGCGCCAGCAGCCCCGGACAGACGGGCTACACCTTC.

This clone was picked up one time. The chain carries TRBV24-1 and TRBJ1-5; no reliable D call. Trimming took off 0 bases at V and 5 bases at J, with 4 bases between the two ends. The CDR3 contains 13 residues. Germline-derived CDR1 and CDR2 are KGHDR and SFDVKD. CDR3 sequence reads: CATSDLPHQPQHF. The CDR3 DNA sequence: TGTGCCACCAGTGATTTGCCCCATCAGCCCCAGCATTTT.

The gene calls are TRBV5-4 and TRBJ2-2; D is perhaps TRBD2 (5 bases). The ends were cut back, 0 bases at V and 5 bases at J, with 17 bases in the middle. The germline V gene encodes CDR1 SGHNT and CDR2 YYREEE (reference sequence). This CDR3 is built from 17 residues. CDR3 bases: TGTGCCAGCAGCTTGGACGTTCGGGGAAGTGGGACCGGGGAGCTGTTTTTT. Its translation is CASSLDVRGSGTGELFF.

The genes are TRBV27 and TRBJ2-7; D possibly corresponds to TRBD1 (5 bases). Germline V CDR1 and CDR2: MNHEY, SMNVEV (reference sequence). The CDR3 has 13 residues. Trimming removed 5 bases from V and 5 bases from J, with 13 bases in between. The CDR3 loop is CASSPERGHEQYF. The CDR3 bases are TGTGCCAGCAGTCCCGAAAGGGGTCACGAGCAGTACTTC.

The J gene is TRBJ2-5, the V gene TRBV19; no reliable D call. The CDR3 contains 13 residues. V was cut by 4 bases and J by 4 bases, with 10 bases left in between. The germline V gene has CDR1 LNHDA and CDR2 SQIVND (reference sequence). The CDR3 DNA reads as TGTGCCAGTAGTAGTAAGGCTGGAGAGACCCAGTACTTC. Translated, it gives CASSSKAGETQYF. Using reference TRBV19 and TRBJ2-5 for the parts outside the CDR3, the full variable domain is DGGITQSPKYLFRKEGQNVTLSCEQNLNHDAMYWYRQDPGQGLRLIYYSQIVNDFQKGDIAEGYSVSREKKESFPLTVTSAQKNPTAFYLCASSSKAGETQYFGPGTRLLVL.

This chain connects TRBV27 to TRBJ2-7; D unclear. CDR3 length equals 15 residues. Germline V gene data show CDR1 as MNHEY and CDR2 as SMNVEV (reference sequence). V gave up 2 bases and J gave up 2 bases, with 13 bases separating them. DNA for the CDR3: TGTGCCAGCAGTTTAGGGATTCCTATCACCTACGAGCAGTACTTC. Translating it yields CASSLGIPITYEQYF.

This clone was observed a handful of times. This chain connects TRBV28 to TRBJ1-4; 7 bases line up with TRBD1. V lost 6 bases to trimming and J lost 10 bases; unmatched junction nucleotides: 8. Per the germline V gene, CDR1 is MDHEN and CDR2 is SYDVKM. This CDR3 spans 13 amino acids. The CDR3 region has the DNA TGTGCCAGCAGACGACAGGGAGCGGCAAAACTGTTTTTT. It yields the protein CASRRQGAAKLFF.

The chain links TRBV9 to TRBJ2-3; 11 bases are shared with TRBD2. The V segment lost 3 bases and the J segment 0 bases; nucleotides outside the gene matches: 6. The length of the CDR3 is 17 residues. CDR1 and CDR2 from the germline V gene are SGDLS and YYNGEE. The DNA of the CDR3 is TGTGCCAGCAGCGAGGGCGGGACTAGCGGTAGCACAGATACGCAGTATTTT. This encodes CASSEGGTSGSTDTQYF. Filled out from reference TRBV9 and TRBJ2-3, the complete variable domain reads DSGVTQTPKHLITATGQRVTLRCSPRSGDLSVYWYQQSLDQGLQFLIQYYNGEERAKGNILERFSAQQFPDLHSELNLSSLELGDSALYFCASSEGGTSGSTDTQYFGPGTRLTVL.

The chain employs TRBV28 and TRBJ1-1; TRBD1 might be the D (5 bases). V lost 4 bases and J lost 0, with 12 bases in between. The CDR3 has 15 residues. Germline CDR1 is MDHEN and CDR2 is SYDVKM. CDR3: CASSWTSLVNTEAFF. As DNA, the CDR3 is TGTGCCAGCAGTTGGACATCTCTGGTGAACACTGAAGCTTTCTTT.

The CDR3, as DNA: TGTGCCAGCAGTGAAGCGGTCCACTCTGGAAACACCATATATTTT. It encodes CASSEAVHSGNTIYF. V and J are TRBV6-1 and TRBJ1-3; D not certain. This CDR3 contains 15 residues. V was cut by 0 bases and J by 0 bases, with 6 bases left in between. Germline V CDR1 and CDR2: MNHNS, SASEGT.

The chain links TRBV3-1 (or the pseudogene TRBV3-2) to TRBJ2-7; D could derive from TRBD1 or TRBD2 (7 bases each). The germline gives CDR1 LGHDT, CDR2 YNNKEL (reference sequence). The CDR3 extends over 16 amino acids. Trimming took 0 bases from V and 3 from J, leaving 15 bases between them. The CDR3 nucleotides are TGTGCCAGCAGCCAAGATTTTGGGAGGGACAGCTACGAGCAGTACTTC. This encodes CASSQDFGRDSYEQYF.

The V gene is TRBV6-2 or TRBV6-3, the J gene TRBJ2-3; 7 nucleotides agree with TRBD2. The V gene's germline CDR1 is MNHEY and CDR2 SVGEGT. After removal of 2 bases from V and 2 bases from J, the junction contained 1 base not matched to a gene. CDR3 length: 14 amino acids. This chain's CDR3 is CASSYGRATDTQYF. The CDR3 DNA reads TGTGCCAGCAGTTACGGGAGGGCCACAGATACGCAGTATTTT.

On this clone: Other DNA sequences from this sample encode an identical CDR3 as well. The chain recombines TRBV28 with TRBJ2-7; unclear D gene. Per the germline V gene, CDR1 is MDHEN and CDR2 is SYDVKM. The CDR3 runs 12 residues. Trimming shortened V by 1 base and J by 4 bases, and 5 bases separated the two germline ends. The CDR3 region has the DNA TGTGCCAGCAGTTTATTGGGGTACGAGCAGTACTTC. Its protein product is CASSLLGYEQYF.